Presented here are 5 T cell receptor beta chains from one specimen sequenced in a study of PD-1 blockade in classical Hodgkin lymphoma. Only in-frame clones appear in the TCRdb table, and some are missing; sequencing was by immunoSEQ multiplex PCR. The sample includes about 44,000 clones, less than 75% seen only once; the top ten take approximately 3%. Time point given: cycle 4 day 1 (C4D1), after 5 to 7 weeks of nivolumab. Every patient had relapsed following autologous stem cell transplantation, and cohorts differed in brentuximab vedotin exposure. Specimen: peripheral blood mononuclear cells (PBMCs), collected before the fourth cycle of nivolumab. These receptors were collected from a human donor with classical Hodgkin lymphoma.

This clone was seen once. This chain connects TRBV6-5 to TRBJ1-1; D is ambiguous. V was cut by 4 bases and J by 5 bases, with 8 bases left in between. Germline lookup yields CDR1 MNHEY and CDR2 SVGAGI. CDR3 length: 12 residues. CDR3 in amino acids: CASSWRWTEAFF. The DNA for the CDR3 is TGTGCCAGCAGTTGGCGTTGGACTGAAGCTTTCTTT.

The rearrangement links TRBV19 to TRBJ2-7; D is possibly TRBD2 (6 bases). This CDR3 has 14 residues. Trimming took off 3 bases at V and 0 bases at J, with 9 bases between the two ends. Germline CDR1 and CDR2: LNHDA and SQIVND (reference sequence). In DNA form, the CDR3 reads TGTGCCAGTAGTATTCGGGGGATCTCCTACGAGCAGTACTTC. Translating gives CASSIRGISYEQYF.

In its sample, this clone was seen a few times. This chain links TRBV2 with TRBJ2-3; TRBD2 is a possible D gene (6 bases). The CDR3 runs 15 residues. The germline V and J ends were trimmed by 4 bases and 4 bases, with 15 bases remaining between them. CDR1 SNHLY and CDR2 FYNNEI come from the germline V gene. The CDR3 loop is CASSVVPSGSDTQYF. CDR3 nucleotide sequence: TGTGCCAGCAGTGTGGTACCGAGCGGGTCAGATACGCAGTATTTT.

The V and J genes are TRBV28 and TRBJ1-5; TRBD1 aligns across 8 bases. V lost 5 bases to trimming and J lost 7 bases; unmatched junction nucleotides: 16. From germline, CDR1 is MDHEN and CDR2 SYDVKM. This CDR3 is 17 amino acids long. CDR3 sequence reads: CASSRFSDREEGQPQHF. The CDR3 coding sequence is TGTGCCAGCAGTCGGTTTTCGGACAGGGAGGAAGGGCAGCCCCAGCATTTT.

This clone was counted only a few times. The CDR3 bases are TGCGCCAGCAGTCCCGACAGGGGAGCTAGCTACGAGCAGTACTTC. Translated, it gives CASSPDRGASYEQYF. The V call is TRBV5-1, the J call TRBJ2-7; 8 bases map to TRBD1. The CDR3 totals 15 residues. Germline V gene sequence: CDR1 SGHRS, CDR2 YFSETQ. V was pared by 5 bases and J by 3 bases, with 10 bases of the junction left unmatched.